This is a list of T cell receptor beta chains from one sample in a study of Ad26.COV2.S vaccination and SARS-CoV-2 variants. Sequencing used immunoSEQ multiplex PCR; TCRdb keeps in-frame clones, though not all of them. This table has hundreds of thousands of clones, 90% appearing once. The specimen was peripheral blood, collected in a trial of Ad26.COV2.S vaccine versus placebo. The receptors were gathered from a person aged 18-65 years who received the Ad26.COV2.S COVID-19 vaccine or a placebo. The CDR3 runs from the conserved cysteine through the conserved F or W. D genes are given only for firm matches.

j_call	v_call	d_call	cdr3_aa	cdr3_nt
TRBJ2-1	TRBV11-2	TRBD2	CASSTMGLAGYNEQFF	TGTGCCAGCAGCACTATGGGACTAGCGGGATACAATGAGCAGTTCTTC
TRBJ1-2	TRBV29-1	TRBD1	CSVAGLTGQGYGYTF	TGCAGCGTTGCGGGCCTCACGGGACAGGGGTATGGCTACACCTTC
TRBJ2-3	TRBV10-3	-	CAISDLGEGPTPDTQYF	TGTGCCATCAGTGACCTGGGAGAGGGACCCACCCCAGATACGCAGTATTTT
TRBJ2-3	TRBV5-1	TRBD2	CASSWGDPTSGRGTDTQYF	TGCGCCAGCAGCTGGGGGGACCCGACTAGCGGGAGGGGAACAGATACGCAGTATTTT
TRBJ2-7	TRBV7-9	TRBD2	CASSPLLAGRFEQYF	TGTGCCAGCAGCCCTCTTCTAGCGGGACGTTTCGAGCAGTACTTC
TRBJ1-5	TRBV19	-	CASTLTPQGGNQPQHF	TGTGCCAGTACCCTCACCCCACAAGGGGGTAATCAGCCCCAGCATTTT
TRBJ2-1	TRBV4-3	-	CASSDPGTDYNEQFF	TGCGCCAGCAGCGATCCCGGGACCGACTACAATGAGCAGTTCTTC
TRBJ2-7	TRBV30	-	CAWAGRVAYEQYF	TGTGCCTGGGCGGGGCGAGTCGCTTACGAGCAGTACTTC
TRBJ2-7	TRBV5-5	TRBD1	CASSRQGDYEQYF	TGTGCCAGCAGCAGACAGGGAGACTACGAGCAGTACTTC
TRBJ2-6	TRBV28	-	CASSPYRGANVLTF	TGTGCCAGCAGCCCATATCGTGGGGCCAACGTCCTGACTTTC